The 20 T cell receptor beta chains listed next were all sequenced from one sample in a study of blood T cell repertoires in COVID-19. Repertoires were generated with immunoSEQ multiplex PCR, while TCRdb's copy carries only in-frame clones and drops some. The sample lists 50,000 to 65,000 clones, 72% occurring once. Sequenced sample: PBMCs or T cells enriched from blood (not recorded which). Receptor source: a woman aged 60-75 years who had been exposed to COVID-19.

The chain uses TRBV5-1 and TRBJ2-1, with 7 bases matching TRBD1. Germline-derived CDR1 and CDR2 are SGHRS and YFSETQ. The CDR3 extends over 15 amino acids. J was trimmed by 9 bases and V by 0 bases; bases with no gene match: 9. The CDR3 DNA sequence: TGCGCCAGCAGCTTGGAGGCAGGGGGTCTCAGTGAGCAGTTCTTC. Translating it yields CASSLEAGGLSEQFF.

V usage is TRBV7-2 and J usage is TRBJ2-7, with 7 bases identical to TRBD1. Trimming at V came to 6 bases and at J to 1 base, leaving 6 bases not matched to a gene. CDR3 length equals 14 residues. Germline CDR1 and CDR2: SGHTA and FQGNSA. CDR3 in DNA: TGTGCCAGCAGGATCCCAGGGGGATCCTACGAGCAGTACTTC. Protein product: CASRIPGGSYEQYF.

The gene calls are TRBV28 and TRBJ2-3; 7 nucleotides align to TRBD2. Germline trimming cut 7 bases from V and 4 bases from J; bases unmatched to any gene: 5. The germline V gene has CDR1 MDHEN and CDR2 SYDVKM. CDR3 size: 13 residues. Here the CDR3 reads CASTAGASDTQYF. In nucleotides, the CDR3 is TGTGCCAGCACCGCGGGAGCATCAGATACGCAGTATTTT. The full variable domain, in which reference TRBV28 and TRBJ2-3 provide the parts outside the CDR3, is DVKVTQSSRYLVKRTGEKVFLECVQDMDHENMFWYRQDPGLGLRLIYFSYDVKMKEKGDIPEGYSVSREKKERFSLILESASTNQTSMYLCASTAGASDTQYFGPGTRLTVL.

The CDR3 region has the DNA TGTGCCAGCACTCAGACAGGGGATCCCCAGCATTTT. Residues: CASTQTGDPQHF. The rearrangement links TRBV28 to TRBJ1-5; 8 bases fit TRBD1. The CDR3 covers 12 residues. V gave up 7 bases and J gave up 10 bases; unmatched junction bases: 6. Germline V gives CDR1 MDHEN, CDR2 SYDVKM.

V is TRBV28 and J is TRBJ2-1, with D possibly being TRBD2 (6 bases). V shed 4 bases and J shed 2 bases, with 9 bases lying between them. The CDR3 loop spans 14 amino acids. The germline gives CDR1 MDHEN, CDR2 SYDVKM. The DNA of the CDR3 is TGTGCCAGCAGTTCCGCGGGGACCTACAATGAGCAGTTCTTC. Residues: CASSSAGTYNEQFF.

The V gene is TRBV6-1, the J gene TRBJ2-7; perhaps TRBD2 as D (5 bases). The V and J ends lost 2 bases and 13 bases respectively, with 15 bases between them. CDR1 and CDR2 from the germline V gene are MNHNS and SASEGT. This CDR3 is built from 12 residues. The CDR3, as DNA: TGTGCCAGCAGTGAAAACGGGGAGTCGGAATACTTC. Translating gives CASSENGESEYF.

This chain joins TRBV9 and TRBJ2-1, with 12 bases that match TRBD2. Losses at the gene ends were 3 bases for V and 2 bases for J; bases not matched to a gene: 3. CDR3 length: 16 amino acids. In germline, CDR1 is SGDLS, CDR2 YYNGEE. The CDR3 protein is CASSALAGGTYNEQFF. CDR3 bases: TGTGCCAGCAGCGCCCTAGCGGGAGGGACCTACAATGAGCAGTTCTTC.

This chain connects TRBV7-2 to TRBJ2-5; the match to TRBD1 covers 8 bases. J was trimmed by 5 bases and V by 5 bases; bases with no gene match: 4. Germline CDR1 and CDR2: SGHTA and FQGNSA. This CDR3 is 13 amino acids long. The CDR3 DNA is TGTGCCAGCAGCAGGACAGGGTGGGAGACCCAGTACTTC. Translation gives CASSRTGWETQYF.

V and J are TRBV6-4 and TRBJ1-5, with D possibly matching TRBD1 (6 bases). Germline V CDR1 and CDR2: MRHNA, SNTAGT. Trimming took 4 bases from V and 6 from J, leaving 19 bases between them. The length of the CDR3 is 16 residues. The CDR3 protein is CASSAKLQGICQPQHF. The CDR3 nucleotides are TGTGCCAGCAGTGCCAAATTACAGGGAATATGTCAGCCCCAGCATTTT.

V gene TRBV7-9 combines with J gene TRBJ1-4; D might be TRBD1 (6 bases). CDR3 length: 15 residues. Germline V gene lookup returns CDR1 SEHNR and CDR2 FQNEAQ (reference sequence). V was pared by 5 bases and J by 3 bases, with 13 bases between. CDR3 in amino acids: CASSPQGRANEKLFF. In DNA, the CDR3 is TGTGCCAGCAGCCCACAGGGCAGGGCTAATGAAAAACTGTTTTTT.

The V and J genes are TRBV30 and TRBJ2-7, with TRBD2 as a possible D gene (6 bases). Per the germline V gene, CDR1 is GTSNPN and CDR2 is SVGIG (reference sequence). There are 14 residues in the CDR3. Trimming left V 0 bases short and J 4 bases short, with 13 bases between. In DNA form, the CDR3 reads TGTGCCTGGAGTGTACTCGGCGGGATGTACGAGCAGTACTTC. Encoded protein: CAWSVLGGMYEQYF.

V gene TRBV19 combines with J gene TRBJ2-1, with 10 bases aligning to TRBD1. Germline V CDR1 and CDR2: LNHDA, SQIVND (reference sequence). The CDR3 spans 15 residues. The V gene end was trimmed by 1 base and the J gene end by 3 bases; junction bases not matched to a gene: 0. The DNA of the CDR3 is TGTGCCAGTAGTATAGGGACAGGGGGCTACAATGAGCAGTTCTTC. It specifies CASSIGTGGYNEQFF.

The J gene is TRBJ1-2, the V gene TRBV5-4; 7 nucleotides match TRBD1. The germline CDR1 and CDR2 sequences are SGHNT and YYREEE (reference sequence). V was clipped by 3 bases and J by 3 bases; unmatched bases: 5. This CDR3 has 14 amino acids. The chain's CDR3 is CASSSSTGHYGYTF. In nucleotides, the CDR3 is TGTGCCAGCAGCTCTTCGACAGGGCACTATGGCTACACCTTC.

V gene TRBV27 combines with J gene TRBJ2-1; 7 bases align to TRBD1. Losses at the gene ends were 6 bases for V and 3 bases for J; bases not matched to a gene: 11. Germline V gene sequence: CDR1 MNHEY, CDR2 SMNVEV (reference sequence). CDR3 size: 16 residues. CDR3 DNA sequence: TGTGCCAGCAGACCGACAGGGCCCACCATCTACAATGAGCAGTTCTTC. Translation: CASRPTGPTIYNEQFF.

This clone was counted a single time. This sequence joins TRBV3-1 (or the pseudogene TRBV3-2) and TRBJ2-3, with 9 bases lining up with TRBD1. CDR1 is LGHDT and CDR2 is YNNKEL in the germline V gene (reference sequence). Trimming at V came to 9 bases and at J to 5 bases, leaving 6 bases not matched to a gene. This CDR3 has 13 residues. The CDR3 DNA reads TGTGCCAGTAGCGACAGGGGGATAGATACGCAGTATTTT. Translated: CASSDRGIDTQYF.

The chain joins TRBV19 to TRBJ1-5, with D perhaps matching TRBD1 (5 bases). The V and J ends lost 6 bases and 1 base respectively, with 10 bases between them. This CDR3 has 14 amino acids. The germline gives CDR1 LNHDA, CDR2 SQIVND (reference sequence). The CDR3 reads CASRPGGSNQPQHF. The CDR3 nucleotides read TGTGCCAGTAGACCGGGGGGGAGCAATCAGCCCCAGCATTTT.

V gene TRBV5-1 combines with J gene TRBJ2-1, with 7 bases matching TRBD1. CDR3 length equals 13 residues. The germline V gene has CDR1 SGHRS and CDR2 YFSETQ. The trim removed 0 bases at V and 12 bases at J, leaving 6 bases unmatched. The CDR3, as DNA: TGCGCCAGCAGCTTGGGCGCGACAGGGTTGCAGTTCTTC. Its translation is CASSLGATGLQFF.

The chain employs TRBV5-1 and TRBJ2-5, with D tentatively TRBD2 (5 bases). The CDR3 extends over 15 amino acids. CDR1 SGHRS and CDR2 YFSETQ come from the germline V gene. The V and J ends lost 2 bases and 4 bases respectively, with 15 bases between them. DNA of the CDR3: TGCGCCAGCAGCTTACAATTCCGGGAAAGAGAGACCCAGTACTTC. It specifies CASSLQFRERETQYF.

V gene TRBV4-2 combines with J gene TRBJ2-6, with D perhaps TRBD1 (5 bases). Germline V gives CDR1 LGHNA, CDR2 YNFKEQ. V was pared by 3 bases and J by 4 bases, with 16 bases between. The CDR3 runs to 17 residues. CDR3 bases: TGTGCCAGCAGCCAGCAAGGGGATGGTACCGGGGCCAACGTCCTGACTTTC. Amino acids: CASSQQGDGTGANVLTF.

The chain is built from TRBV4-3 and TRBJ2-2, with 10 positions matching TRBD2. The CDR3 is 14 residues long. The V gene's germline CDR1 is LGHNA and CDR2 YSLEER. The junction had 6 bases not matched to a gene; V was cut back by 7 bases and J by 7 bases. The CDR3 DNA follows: TGCGCCAGCAAACTCGGACTAGCGGACGGGGAGCTGTTTTTT. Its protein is CASKLGLADGELFF.